This T cell receptor beta chain was captured by sequencing in a study of beta chain features in type 1 diabetes. Study-wide background: No patient-donor differences in age, gender, total cells or subset yield.

Germline V gene lookup returns CDR1 SEHNR and CDR2 FQNEAQ (reference sequence). The V end was cut by 1 base, the J end by 6 bases, with 18 bases between. This CDR3 comprises 16 residues. Study-wide points: When Type 1 diabetes patients were examined, their TCRB CDR3s proved moderately but significantly shorter in all four CD4+ subsets.

The investigators reverse transcribed all of the isolated RNA, so they sequenced expressed TCRB transcripts. TCRdb's copy holds only in-frame clones and misses some; the assay was immunoSEQ multiplex PCR. The sample lists under 300,000 clones, around 24% occurring once. Of note for this clone: Its antigen remains unidentified.

This chain links TRBV7-9 with TRBJ1-2; tentative D call: TRBD1 (5 bases). The sequenced sample was naive CD4+ T cells from blood. This clonotype originated in a woman aged 25 to 39 with type 1 diabetes. The CDR3 bases are TGTGCCAGCAGCTTAGTTCTGGGGCTCTTCGGTCATGGCTACACCTTC. It is translated as CASSLVLGLFGHGYTF. The whole variable domain, remainder taken from reference TRBV7-9 and TRBJ1-2, is DTGVSQNPRHKITKRGQNVTFRCDPISEHNRLYWYRQTLGQGPEFLTYFQNEAQLEKSRLLSDRFSAERPKGSFSTLEIQRTEQGDSAMYLCASSLVLGLFGHGYTFGSGTRLTVV.